The sample holds a few counts of the clone carrying this T cell receptor beta chain. Its antigen is unidentified. The study reverse transcribed the entire isolated RNA, so it sequenced expressed TCRB transcripts. The data were produced by immunoSEQ multiplex PCR, yet TCRdb's version contains in-frame clones alone and is incomplete. The sample records about 16,000 clones, 60% to 75% being singletons. V dropped 3 bases and J dropped 0 bases, with 13 bases sitting between them. Germline values: CDR1 SGHNT, CDR2 YYREEE (reference sequence). The CDR3 spans 16 residues. The data belong to a study of beta chain features in type 1 diabetes. Study-level results: Within each of all four CD4+ subsets, Type 1 diabetes patients had TCRB CDR3s that were moderately but significantly shorter.

The receptor comes from a man aged 25-40 years with type 1 diabetes. Sequenced: stem cell memory CD4+ T cells from blood. The J gene is TRBJ2-1, the V gene TRBV5-4; perhaps TRBD2 as D (5 bases). CDR3: CASSSAKEGSYNEQFF. Here the CDR3 DNA reads TGTGCCAGCAGCTCCGCCAAAGAGGGCTCCTACAATGAGCAGTTCTTC.